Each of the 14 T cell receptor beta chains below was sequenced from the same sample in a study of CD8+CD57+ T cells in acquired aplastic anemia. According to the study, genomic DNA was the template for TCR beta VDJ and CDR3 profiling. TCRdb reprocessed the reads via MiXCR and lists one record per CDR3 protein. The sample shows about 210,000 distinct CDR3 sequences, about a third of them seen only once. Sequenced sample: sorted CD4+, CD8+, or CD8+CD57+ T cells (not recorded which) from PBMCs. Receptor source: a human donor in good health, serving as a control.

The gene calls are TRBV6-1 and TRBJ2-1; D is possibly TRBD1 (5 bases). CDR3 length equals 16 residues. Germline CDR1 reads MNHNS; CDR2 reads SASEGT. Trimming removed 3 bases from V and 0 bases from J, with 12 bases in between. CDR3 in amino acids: CASSDQGSISYNEQFF. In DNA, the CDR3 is TGTGCCAGCAGTGACCAGGGATCAATCTCCTACAATGAGCAGTTCTTC.

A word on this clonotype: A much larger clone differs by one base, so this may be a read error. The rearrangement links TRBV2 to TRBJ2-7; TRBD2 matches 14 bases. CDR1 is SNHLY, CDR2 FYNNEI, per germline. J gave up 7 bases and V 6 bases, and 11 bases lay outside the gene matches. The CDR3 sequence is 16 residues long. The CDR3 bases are TGTGCCAGCAGGGGGACTAGCGGGAGTTCCTACAATGAGCAGTACTTC. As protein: CASRGTSGSSYNEQYF.

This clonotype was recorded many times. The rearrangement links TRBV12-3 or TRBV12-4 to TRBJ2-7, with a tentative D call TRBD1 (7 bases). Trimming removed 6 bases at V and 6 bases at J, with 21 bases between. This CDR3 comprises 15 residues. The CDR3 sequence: CASRRGLANHGEQYF. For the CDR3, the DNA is TGTGCCAGCAGAAGGGGGCTAGCGAACCATGGCGAGCAGTACTTC.

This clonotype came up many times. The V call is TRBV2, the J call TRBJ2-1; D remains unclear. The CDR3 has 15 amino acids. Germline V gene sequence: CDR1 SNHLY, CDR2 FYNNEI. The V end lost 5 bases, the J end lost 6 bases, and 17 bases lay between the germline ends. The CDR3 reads CASSPSLTTVNEQFF. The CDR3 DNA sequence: TGTGCCAGCAGTCCATCCCTAACAACCGTCAATGAGCAGTTCTTC.

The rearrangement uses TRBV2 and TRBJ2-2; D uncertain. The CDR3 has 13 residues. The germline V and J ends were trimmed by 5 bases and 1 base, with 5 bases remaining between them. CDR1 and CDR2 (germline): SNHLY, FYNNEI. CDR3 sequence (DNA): TGTGCCAGCAGTAATGTGAACACCGGGGAGCTGTTTTTT. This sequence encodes CASSNVNTGELFF.

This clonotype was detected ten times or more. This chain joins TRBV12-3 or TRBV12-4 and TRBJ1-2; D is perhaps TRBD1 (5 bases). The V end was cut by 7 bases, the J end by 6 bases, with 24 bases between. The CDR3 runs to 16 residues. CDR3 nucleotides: TGTGCCAGCACGCGGCTGGGGGGTTCTTGGACGGATGGCTACACCTTC. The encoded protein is CASTRLGGSWTDGYTF.

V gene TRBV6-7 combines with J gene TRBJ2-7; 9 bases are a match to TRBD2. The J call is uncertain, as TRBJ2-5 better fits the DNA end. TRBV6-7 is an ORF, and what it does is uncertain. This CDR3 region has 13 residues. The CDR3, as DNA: TGTGCCAGCAGTTACGCGGGGGGGGAGACCCAGTACTTC. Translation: CASSYAGGETQYF.

Here the CDR3 DNA reads TGTGCCAGCAGTTTGGGGACTAGCGGGACGGAGCAGTACTTC. Encoded protein: CASSLGTSGTEQYF. The genes are TRBV12-3 or TRBV12-4 and TRBJ2-7, with 13 bases fitting TRBD2. Trimming took 3 bases from V and 7 from J; bases not matched to a gene: 3. The CDR3 loop spans 14 amino acids.

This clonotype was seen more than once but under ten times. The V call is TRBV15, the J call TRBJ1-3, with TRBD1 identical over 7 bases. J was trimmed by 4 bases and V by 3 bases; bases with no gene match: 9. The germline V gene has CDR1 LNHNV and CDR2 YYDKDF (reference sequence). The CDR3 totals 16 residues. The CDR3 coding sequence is TGTGCCACCAGCAGCACCCTCCAGGGGGGCGGAAACACCATATATTTT. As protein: CATSSTLQGGGNTIYF.

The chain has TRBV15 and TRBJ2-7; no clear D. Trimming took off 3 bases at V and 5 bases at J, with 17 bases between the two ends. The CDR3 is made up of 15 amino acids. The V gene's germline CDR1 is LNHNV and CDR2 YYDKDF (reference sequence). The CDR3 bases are TGTGCCACCAGCAGTCCCTCTAAGGGCGCGCACGAGCAGTACTTC. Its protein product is CATSSPSKGAHEQYF.

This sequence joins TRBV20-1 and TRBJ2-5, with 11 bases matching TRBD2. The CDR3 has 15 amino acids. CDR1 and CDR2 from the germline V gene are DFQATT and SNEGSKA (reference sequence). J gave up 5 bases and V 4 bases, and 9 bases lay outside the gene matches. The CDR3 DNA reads TGCAGTGCTAAGGGGTCTAGCGGGGGGATGGAGACCCAGTACTTC. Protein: CSAKGSSGGMETQYF.

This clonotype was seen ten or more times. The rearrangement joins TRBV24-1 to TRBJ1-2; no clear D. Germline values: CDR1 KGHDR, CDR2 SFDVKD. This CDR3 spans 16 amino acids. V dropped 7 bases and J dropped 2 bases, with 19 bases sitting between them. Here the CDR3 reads CATSAPWIRTNYGYTF. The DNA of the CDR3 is TGTGCCACCAGCGCCCCCTGGATTCGGACGAACTATGGCTACACCTTC.

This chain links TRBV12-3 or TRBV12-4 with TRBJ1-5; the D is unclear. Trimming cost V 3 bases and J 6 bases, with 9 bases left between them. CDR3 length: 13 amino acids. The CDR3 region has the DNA TGTGCCAGCAGTTTGACGCGAATTCAGCCCCAGCATTTT. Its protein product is CASSLTRIQPQHF.

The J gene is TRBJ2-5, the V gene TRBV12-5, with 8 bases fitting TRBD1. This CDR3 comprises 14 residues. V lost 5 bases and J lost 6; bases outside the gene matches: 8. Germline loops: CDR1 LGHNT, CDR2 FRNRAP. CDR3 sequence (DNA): TGTGCTAGTGGTCCGGGGACAGGCCCCCAGACCCAGTACTTC. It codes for CASGPGTGPQTQYF.